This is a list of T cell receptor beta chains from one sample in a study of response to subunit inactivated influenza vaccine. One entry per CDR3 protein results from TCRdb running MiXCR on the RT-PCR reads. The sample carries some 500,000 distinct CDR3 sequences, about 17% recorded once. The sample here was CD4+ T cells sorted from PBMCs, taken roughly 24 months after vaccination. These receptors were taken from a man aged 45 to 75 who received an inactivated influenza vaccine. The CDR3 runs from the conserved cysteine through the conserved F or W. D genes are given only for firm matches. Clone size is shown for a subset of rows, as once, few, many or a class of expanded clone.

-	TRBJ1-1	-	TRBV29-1	TGCAGCGCTGGCCGTGGGGGCTTCGCTGAAGCTTTCTTT	CSAGRGGFAEAFF
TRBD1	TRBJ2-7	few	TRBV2	TGTGCCAGCAACACAGACAGGGAACGTGTGCAGTACTTC	CASNTDRERVQYF
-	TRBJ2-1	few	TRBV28	TGTGCCAGCAGTTTGTTTGGGCAGGGCCCCTCCTACAATGAGCAGTTCTTC	CASSLFGQGPSYNEQFF
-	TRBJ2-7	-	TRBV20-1	TGCAGTGCCCTGGACCAAAGCTCCTACGAGCAGTACTTC	CSALDQSSYEQYF
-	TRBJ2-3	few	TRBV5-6	TGTGCCAGCAGCTTGCGGCTAGCGAAAACAGATACGCAGTATTTT	CASSLRLAKTDTQYF
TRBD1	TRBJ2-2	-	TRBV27	TGTGCCAGCAGGAGACAGGGGGCCGACACCGGGGAGCTGTTTTTT	CASRRQGADTGELFF
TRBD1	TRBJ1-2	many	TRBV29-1	TGCAGCGTTAGGGACAGGGCTGGCTATGGCTACACCTTC	CSVRDRAGYGYTF
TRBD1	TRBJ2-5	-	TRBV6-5	TGTGCCAGCAGTTCATCCGGGACAGCGTACCAAGAGACCCAGTACTTC	CASSSSGTAYQETQYF
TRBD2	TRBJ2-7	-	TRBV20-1	TGCAGTGCTAGCCCGGGAGGGCCCTCCTACGAGCAGTACTTC	CSASPGGPSYEQYF
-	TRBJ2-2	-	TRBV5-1	TGCGCCAGCAGCTTGGAGGTCTTCGGGGAGCTGTTTTTT	CASSLEVFGELFF
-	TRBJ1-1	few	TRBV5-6	TGTGCCAGCAGCGCGAAGGGGGGTCCGAACACTGAAGCTTTCTTT	CASSAKGGPNTEAFF
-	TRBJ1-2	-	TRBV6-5	TGTGCCAGCAGTTACTCGGCTAACTATGGCTACACCTTC	CASSYSANYGYTF
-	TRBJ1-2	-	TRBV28	TGTGCCAGCAGTAGGGGCCGAGACGTCTATGGCTACACCTTC	CASSRGRDVYGYTF
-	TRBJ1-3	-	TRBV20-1	TGCAGTGCTAGAGGCTTCAGGGCCGGCTCTGGAAACACCATATATTTT	CSARGFRAGSGNTIYF
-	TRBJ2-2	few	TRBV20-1	TGCAGTGCTAGAGATTGGTTGGTCGGGGAGCTGTTTTTT	CSARDWLVGELFF
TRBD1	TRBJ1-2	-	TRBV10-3	TGTGCCATCAGTTCCGGGACAGGGGATAACTATGGCTACACCTTC	CAISSGTGDNYGYTF
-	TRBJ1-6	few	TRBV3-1	TGTGCCAGCAGCCAAGATCCCTCCAGGGTGAATTCACCCCTCCACTTT	CASSQDPSRVNSPLHF
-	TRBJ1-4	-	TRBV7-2	TGTGCCAGCACCCTTGTTGGGGCCGATGAAAAACTGTTTTTT	CASTLVGADEKLFF
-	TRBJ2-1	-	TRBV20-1	TGCAGTGCTAGTAAGCGGAGCTCCTACAATGAGCAGTTCTTC	CSASKRSSYNEQFF
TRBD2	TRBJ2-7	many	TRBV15	TGTGCCACCAGCAGAGGCGCGGGAGGGCCATTCGAGCAGTACTTC	CATSRGAGGPFEQYF
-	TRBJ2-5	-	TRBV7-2	TGTGCCAGCAGCTTAGCACGCAGACAAGAGACCCAGTACTTC	CASSLARRQETQYF
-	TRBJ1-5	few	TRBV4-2	TGTGCCAGCAGCGGGGAGCTGGGAGGTGGTCAGCCCCAGCATTTT	CASSGELGGGQPQHF